One sample yielded the 27 T cell receptor beta chains listed below, sequenced in a study of HIV-infected children after antiretroviral therapy interruption. The treatment: PENTA 11 planned treatment interruption arm or continuous ART arm. A 3' RACE protocol on RNA, with unique molecular identifiers, produced the TCR library. Via MiXCR, TCRdb re-called the 3' RACE reads, giving one row per CDR3 protein. The sample holds fewer than 20,000 distinct CDR3 sequences, nearly 3.5% seen once. This sample comprised CD45RA+ CD4+ T cells from PBMCs, obtained from a donor given antiretroviral therapy, either interrupted or continuous. Indicated subset: naive CD4+ CD45RA+ CD45RO- T cells. Receptors were obtained from a child aged 2-17 years with HIV.

This clonotype came up many times. Relative to the germline gene, one junction end is altered; a read error may explain this. The V and J genes are TRBV6-6 and TRBJ2-2; D ambiguous. This CDR3 spans 15 amino acids. Germline V gene sequence: CDR1 MNHNY, CDR2 SVGAGI (reference sequence). The CDR3 protein is CASGDTGANTGQLYF. Here the CDR3 DNA reads TGTGCCAGCGGTGATACGGGTGCAAACACCGGGCAGCTCTACTTT.

This clonotype has at least ten counts. The chain employs TRBV29-1 and TRBJ1-1, with D tentatively TRBD1 (5 bases). The germline V gene has CDR1 SQVTM and CDR2 ANQGSEA. V lost 7 bases, J lost 6 bases, and 12 bases lay in between. The CDR3 is made up of 11 amino acids. Written as DNA, the CDR3 is TGCAGCGCTGGGCAGGGCCCTGAAGCTTTCTTT. It encodes CSAGQGPEAFF.

This clonotype was seen at least ten times. The chain uses TRBV6-6 and TRBJ2-1, with a tentative D call TRBD2 (6 bases). This CDR3 contains 13 residues. The ends were cut back, 7 bases at V and 4 bases at J, with 11 bases in the middle. The germline V gene has CDR1 MNHNY and CDR2 SVGAGI (reference sequence). The chain's CDR3 is CASNHGGYNEQFF. The CDR3 nucleotides read TGTGCCAGCAACCATGGGGGGTACAATGAGCAGTTCTTC.

This clonotype was observed many times. The V gene is TRBV4-2, the J gene TRBJ1-1; 9 bases are shared with TRBD1. Germline V gives CDR1 LGHNA, CDR2 YNFKEQ. The J segment lost 4 bases and the V segment lost 4 bases, leaving 7 bases of the junction unmatched. The length of the CDR3 is 15 residues. The CDR3 loop is CASSRNRGPGTEAFF. The CDR3 region has the DNA TGTGCCAGCAGCCGGAACAGGGGGCCGGGCACTGAAGCTTTCTTT.

This clonotype has ten or more counts. CDR3 in amino acids: CSASRGGGGDTQYF. In DNA form, the CDR3 reads TGCAGTGCTTCCCGAGGGGGCGGGGGAGATACGCAGTATTTT. This chain uses TRBV20-1 with TRBJ2-3; D is tentatively TRBD1 or TRBD2 (7 bases each). The CDR3 length is 14 residues. Trimming pared 5 bases from V and 5 bases from J, leaving 17 bases between. CDR1 DFQATT and CDR2 SNEGSKA come from the germline V gene (reference sequence).

This clonotype is medium-sized within its sample. The genes are TRBV11-2 and TRBJ1-5; no reliable D call. Looked up from germline, CDR1 is SGHAT and CDR2 is FQNNGV. This CDR3 is built from 13 residues. Trimming pared 0 bases from V and 7 bases from J, leaving 7 bases between. The CDR3 DNA reads as TGTGCCAGCAGCTTAGATGATGCCCAGCCCCAGCATTTT. Translating it yields CASSLDDAQPQHF.

This clonotype was detected many times. The gene calls are TRBV12-3 or TRBV12-4 and TRBJ1-1; D gene uncertain. Deletions cut 3 bases from V and 5 bases from J, with 7 bases between. The CDR3 has 12 residues. As DNA, the CDR3 is TGTGCCAGCAGTTTCGGGGATACTGAAGCTTTCTTT. Protein sequence: CASSFGDTEAFF.

This clonotype was recorded many times. V and J are TRBV19 and TRBJ2-7; D gene ambiguous. CDR1 is LNHDA, CDR2 SQIVND, per germline (reference sequence). Trimming removed 4 bases at V and 0 bases at J, with 7 bases between. The CDR3 consists of 13 residues. The CDR3 loop reads CASSSLVSYEQYF. CDR3 DNA: TGTGCCAGTAGTAGCCTGGTCTCCTACGAGCAGTACTTC.

This clonotype was seen at least ten times. The DNA of the CDR3 is TGCAGTGCTTCCGGGACAGAAAATCTCGCCATATATTTT. It yields the protein CSASGTENLAIYF. The V gene is TRBV20-1, the J gene TRBJ1-3, with 7 bases that match TRBD1. V was clipped by 5 bases and J by 11 bases; unmatched bases: 12. The CDR3 is 13 amino acids. The V gene's germline CDR1 is DFQATT and CDR2 SNEGSKA (reference sequence).

This clonotype was detected many times. The rearrangement links TRBV27 to TRBJ1-5; D remains ambiguous. This CDR3 contains 14 residues. Looked up from germline, CDR1 is MNHEY and CDR2 is SMNVEV (reference sequence). The V and J ends lost 2 bases and 3 bases respectively, with 8 bases between them. CDR3 coding DNA: TGTGCCAGCAGTTTAAGGGTTTCCAATCAGCCCCAGCATTTT. Translated, it gives CASSLRVSNQPQHF.

This clonotype was observed many times. V usage is TRBV29-1 and J usage is TRBJ1-1; D call uncertain. V lost 4 bases and J 5 bases, leaving 5 bases between the germline ends. CDR3 length: 10 amino acids. Germline V gives CDR1 SQVTM, CDR2 ANQGSEA. CDR3 protein: CSVGQTEAFF. The DNA for the CDR3 is TGCAGCGTTGGGCAGACTGAAGCTTTCTTT.

This clonotype was recorded many times. The rearrangement joins TRBV12-5 to TRBJ1-2; 7 bases line up with TRBD1. CDR3 length equals 15 residues. CDR1 and CDR2 from the germline V gene are LGHNT and FRNRAP. The V and J ends lost 5 bases and 7 bases, in that order; junction bases with no gene match: 13. Here the CDR3 reads CASGPELTGNRGYTF. DNA of the CDR3: TGTGCTAGTGGTCCCGAGTTGACAGGGAATCGTGGCTACACCTTC.

At least ten counts were recorded for this clonotype. The chain employs TRBV5-1 and TRBJ2-7; D call uncertain. The ends were cut back, 4 bases at V and 1 base at J, with 15 bases in the middle. In germline, CDR1 is SGHRS, CDR2 YFSETQ. CDR3 length: 15 amino acids. CDR3 amino acids: CASSLYDGPSYEQYF. CDR3 DNA: TGCGCCAGCAGCCTTTATGACGGACCGTCCTACGAGCAGTACTTC. The variable domain in full, completed from reference TRBV5-1 and TRBJ2-7, reads KAGVTQTPRYLIKTRGQQVTLSCSPISGHRSVSWYQQTPGQGLQFLFEYFSETQRNKGNFPGRFSGRQFSNSRSEMNVSTLELGDSALYLCASSLYDGPSYEQYFGPGTRLTVT.

This clonotype was picked up many times. This rearrangement joins TRBV11-2 to TRBJ2-1; TRBD1 might be the D (7 bases). This CDR3 region has 14 residues. Trimming stripped 6 bases from V and 6 bases from J, with 15 bases between. Germline assignment: CDR1 SGHAT and CDR2 FQNNGV. The chain's CDR3 is CASSLGGGCNEQFF. CDR3 in DNA: TGTGCCAGCAGTCTTGGAGGGGGCTGCAATGAGCAGTTCTTC.

This clonotype has ten or more counts. This rearrangement joins TRBV5-8 to TRBJ2-7; D possibly uses TRBD1 or TRBD2 (6 bases each). Between the trimmed V and J ends, which lost 3 bases and 0 bases, there was a span of 10 bases. The CDR3 spans 14 residues. Germline V gene lookup returns CDR1 SGHTS and CDR2 YDEGEE. DNA for the CDR3: TGTGCCAGCAGCTGGGGGCGGGGCTCCTACGAGCAGTACTTC. It encodes CASSWGRGSYEQYF.

This clonotype was seen repeatedly, ten times or more. The rearrangement joins TRBV6-6 to TRBJ1-5; no definite D call. Trimming removed 2 bases at V and 6 bases at J, with 11 bases between. CDR3 length: 14 amino acids. The germline V gene encodes CDR1 MNHNY and CDR2 SVGAGI (reference sequence). The CDR3 sequence is CASSYESKGQPQHF. Written as DNA, the CDR3 is TGTGCCAGCAGTTACGAGAGTAAGGGTCAGCCCCAGCATTTT.

This clonotype was recorded at least ten times. The genes are TRBV19 and TRBJ1-5; 8 bases are shared with TRBD1. Germline V gene sequence: CDR1 LNHDA, CDR2 SQIVND (reference sequence). V dropped 6 bases and J dropped 3; count of bases not matched to a gene: 7. There are 15 residues in the CDR3. DNA for the CDR3: TGTGCCAGTAGGTTGACAGGGGAGATCAATCAGCCCCAGCATTTT. This translates into CASRLTGEINQPQHF.

This clonotype was recorded many times. The V and J genes are TRBV12-3 or TRBV12-4 and TRBJ2-7, with D possibly called TRBD1 or TRBD2 (5 bases each). The CDR3 has 16 amino acids. Trimming stripped 5 bases from V and 6 bases from J, with 23 bases between. This chain's CDR3 is CASSQNTGTLSSEQYF. The CDR3 nucleotides are TGTGCCAGCAGTCAAAATACCGGGACCCTCTCCAGCGAGCAGTACTTC.

This clonotype came up many times. The chain links TRBV2 to TRBJ1-5; no definite D call. The germline V gene encodes CDR1 SNHLY and CDR2 FYNNEI. The CDR3 is made up of 11 amino acids. Deletions cut 6 bases from V and 10 bases from J, with 10 bases between. The DNA for the CDR3 is TGTGCCAGCAGCCTAAGGGAACCCCAGCATTTT. Residues: CASSLREPQHF.

This clonotype was found many times. The chain carries TRBV5-1 and TRBJ1-4; D call uncertain. Germline V gene sequence: CDR1 SGHRS, CDR2 YFSETQ. The CDR3 is 14 amino acids. Trimming removed 0 bases from V and 4 bases from J, with 7 bases in between. The CDR3 sequence: CASSLGGNNEKLFF. The CDR3, as DNA: TGCGCCAGCAGCTTGGGCGGTAATAATGAAAAACTGTTTTTT. The variable domain in full, completed from reference TRBV5-1 and TRBJ1-4, reads KAGVTQTPRYLIKTRGQQVTLSCSPISGHRSVSWYQQTPGQGLQFLFEYFSETQRNKGNFPGRFSGRQFSNSRSEMNVSTLELGDSALYLCASSLGGNNEKLFFGSGTQLSVL.

This clonotype has a count of ten or more. V and J are TRBV6-2 or TRBV6-3 and TRBJ2-3; D call uncertain. The CDR3 totals 13 residues. Germline-derived CDR1 and CDR2 are MNHEY and SVGEGT. V shed 6 bases and J shed 5 bases, with 12 bases lying between them. CDR3 protein: CASRTSHGDTQYF. CDR3 nucleotides: TGTGCCAGCAGAACATCCCACGGAGATACGCAGTATTTT.

The table lists this clonotype with many counts. The V and J genes are TRBV7-2 and TRBJ2-1; D is possibly TRBD2 (5 bases). The ends were cut back, 5 bases at V and 4 bases at J, with 12 bases in the middle. The CDR3 is 14 residues long. The germline gives CDR1 SGHTA, CDR2 FQGNSA. In nucleotides, the CDR3 is TGTGCCAGCAGCGTTAGCGTCACTTACAATGAGCAGTTCTTC. Amino acids: CASSVSVTYNEQFF.

This clonotype was observed at least ten times. The rearrangement uses TRBV5-1 and TRBJ2-3; 12 nucleotides match TRBD2. Germline CDR1 SGHRS, CDR2 YFSETQ. The CDR3 is 18 amino acids. The V and J ends lost 2 bases and 2 bases, in that order; junction bases with no gene match: 9. CDR3 bases: TGCGCCAGCAGCTTCGCTCCGGGACTAGCGGGCAACACAGATACGCAGTATTTT. Amino acids: CASSFAPGLAGNTDTQYF.

This clonotype was seen ten or more times. The V and J genes are TRBV6-4 and TRBJ2-1; 8 nucleotides match TRBD2. The length of the CDR3 is 16 residues. Germline V gene data show CDR1 as MRHNA and CDR2 as SNTAGT. V shed 2 bases and J 2 bases; nucleotides not matched to a gene: 5. CDR3 sequence (DNA): TGTGCCAGCAGTGACGGAGGGCGGGGGGCCTACAATGAGCAGTTCTTC. Protein: CASSDGGRGAYNEQFF.

V usage is TRBV5-5 and J usage is TRBJ1-1; 7 bases map to TRBD1. J was trimmed by 0 bases and V by 0 bases; bases with no gene match: 8. The V gene's germline CDR1 is SGHKS and CDR2 YYEKEE (reference sequence). The CDR3 length is 17 residues. This chain's CDR3 is CASSLGGTATLNTEAFF. The DNA for the CDR3 is TGTGCCAGCAGCTTGGGAGGGACAGCGACCTTGAACACTGAAGCTTTCTTT.

This clonotype was counted many times. This sequence joins TRBV3-1 and TRBJ2-7; 7 nucleotides align to TRBD1. The trim removed 8 bases at V and 1 base at J, leaving 2 bases unmatched. The V gene's germline CDR1 is LGHDT and CDR2 YNNKEL (reference sequence). The CDR3 spans 12 residues. The CDR3 DNA reads TGTGCCAGCGGGGACAGATCCTACGAGCAGTACTTC. This encodes CASGDRSYEQYF.

This clonotype was seen many times. The genes are TRBV18 and TRBJ1-1; 9 positions match TRBD1. The CDR3 covers 16 residues. V trimming: 3 bases; J trimming: 2 bases; junction bases outside the gene matches: 7. Germline V gene sequence: CDR1 KGHSH, CDR2 LQKENI. The chain's CDR3 is CASSPVPGQGNTEAFF. Here the CDR3 DNA reads TGTGCCAGCTCACCGGTTCCGGGACAGGGTAACACTGAAGCTTTCTTT. The whole variable domain, filled in from reference TRBV18 and TRBJ1-1, reads NAGVMQNPRHLVRRRGQEARLRCSPMKGHSHVYWYRQLPEEGLKFMVYLQKENIIDESGMPKERFSAEFPKEGPSILRIQQVVRGDSAAYFCASSPVPGQGNTEAFFGQGTRLTVV.